Sequencing of this T cell receptor (beta chain) was carried out in a study of blood T cell repertoires in COVID-19. Background on the study: The study drew acute and convalescent COVID-19 samples from the United States, Italy and Spain.

The protocol was immunoSEQ multiplex PCR, while the TCRdb copy is restricted to in-frame clones and leaves out a portion. This table has 60,000 to 70,000 clones, over 80% appearing once. In germline, CDR1 is LNHDA, CDR2 SQIVND (reference sequence). V was shortened by 6 bases and J by 5 bases, with 14 bases between the two germline ends. The CDR3 runs to 14 residues. Sample: peripheral blood. This chain joins TRBV19 and TRBJ2-1; possible D gene TRBD1, 6 bases. The source of this sequence is a human donor in a cohort sampled during active COVID-19. CDR3 DNA sequence: TGTGCCAGTAGCTCGCAGACAGGCAACAATGAGCAGTTCTTC. This encodes CASSSQTGNNEQFF.